This TCR beta chain stems from a study of blood T cell repertoires in COVID-19. Study context: COVID-19 samples collected from the United States, Italy and Spain covered acute and convalescent phases.

As originally analysed: It was from reference gene primer amplification that nucleated cell counts were estimated. Profiled with immunoSEQ multiplex PCR; TCRdb holds only in-frame clones, not every one. The DNA was the basis for D and trimming; V, J and clone size are from that table. This sample has approximately 56,000 clones, with approximately 81% found just once. The CDR3 sequence is 15 residues long. Trimming removed 2 bases from V and 2 bases from J; junction bases left unmatched: 2. Germline values: CDR1 SGHTA, CDR2 FQGNSA. Sample: peripheral blood. The chain has TRBV7-2 and TRBJ2-1; TRBD2 matches 8 bases. This clonotype originated in an elderly woman with acute or convalescent COVID-19. CDR3 nucleotide sequence: TGTGCCAGCAGCTTACGGGGGGGGGCCTACAATGAGCAGTTCTTC. It yields the protein CASSLRGGAYNEQFF.